The 25 T cell receptor beta chains given below trace back to one sample, sequenced in a study of cytomegalovirus exposure and HLA in healthy donors. Primers for the PCR totalled 60 Vbeta and 13 Jbeta. This table comes from immunoSEQ multiplex PCR, and its TCRdb copy is limited to in-frame clones, with some not included. The sample records fewer than 110,000 clones, roughly 76% being singletons. Specimen: PBMCs. The receptor source for this set is a man between 18 and 35 years old in good health and CMV-seronegative.

This chain joins TRBV9 and TRBJ1-5, with 7 bases that match TRBD1. From germline, CDR1 is SGDLS and CDR2 YYNGEE. Trimming took 1 base from V and 4 from J; bases not matched to a gene: 11. This CDR3 has 17 residues. This chain's CDR3 is CASSVPSPDRVNQPQHF. In DNA, the CDR3 is TGTGCCAGCAGCGTACCCTCGCCAGACAGGGTGAATCAGCCCCAGCATTTT. The full variable domain, in which reference TRBV9 and TRBJ1-5 provide the parts outside the CDR3, is DSGVTQTPKHLITATGQRVTLRCSPRSGDLSVYWYQQSLDQGLQFLIQYYNGEERAKGNILERFSAQQFPDLHSELNLSSLELGDSALYFCASSVPSPDRVNQPQHFGDGTRLSIL.

The chain joins TRBV2 to TRBJ2-2, with 7 bases fitting TRBD2. The ends lost 8 bases at V and 4 bases at J; junction bases unmatched: 7. The CDR3 extends over 14 amino acids. The germline gives CDR1 SNHLY, CDR2 FYNNEI. The DNA for the CDR3 is TGTGCCAGCGTGGGGGGGGGAATCACCGGGGAGCTGTTTTTT. It codes for CASVGGGITGELFF.

A single count supports this clone. The chain couples TRBV7-3 to TRBJ1-2; D unresolved. Trimming cost V 5 bases and J 4 bases, with 20 bases left between them. Germline V CDR1 and CDR2: SGHTA, FQGTGA. The CDR3 has 16 residues. The CDR3 bases are TGTGCCAGCAGCCTTTTTACTATAGGAGCTGCCTATGGCTACACCTTC. It translates to CASSLFTIGAAYGYTF.

The chain is built from TRBV2 and TRBJ1-6; 9 bases are shared with TRBD1. CDR1 SNHLY and CDR2 FYNNEI come from the germline V gene. This CDR3 contains 14 residues. V shed 5 bases, J shed 12 bases, and the junction held 8 bases outside the gene matches. As DNA, the CDR3 is TGTGCCAGCAGTCCTGACAGGGGGTGGGAACCCCTCCACTTT. It specifies CASSPDRGWEPLHF.

This clone was seen only a few times. This chain links TRBV7-8 with TRBJ2-7; TRBD1 matches at 7 bases. Germline CDR1 reads SGHVS; CDR2 reads FQNEAQ. The CDR3 length is 17 residues. With V trimmed by 5 bases and J by 3 bases, 16 bases remained unmatched. CDR3 sequence reads: CASSDGPEQGPDYEQYF. The CDR3 DNA follows: TGTGCCAGCAGCGATGGCCCGGAACAGGGGCCGGACTACGAGCAGTACTTC.

There are a few counts of this clone. J is TRBJ1-1 and V is TRBV15; D is unclear. This CDR3 contains 14 residues. The V gene lost 0 bases and the J gene lost 9 bases, with 14 bases spanning the gap. Germline CDR1 and CDR2: LNHNV and YYDKDF (reference sequence). For the CDR3, the DNA is TGTGCCACCAGCAGAGATAGGGAGAGTCAAAAAGCTTTCTTT. Its protein is CATSRDRESQKAFF.

The chain uses TRBV4-2 and TRBJ2-1, with TRBD1 identical over 8 bases. After removal of 0 bases from V and 8 bases from J, the junction contained 6 bases not matched to a gene. The CDR3 runs 15 residues. In germline, CDR1 is LGHNA, CDR2 YNFKEQ. CDR3 nucleotide sequence: TGTGCCAGCAGCCAAGAGGAACAGGGGGGAGATGAGCAGTTCTTC. As protein: CASSQEEQGGDEQFF.

A word on this clone: The sample carries other DNA sequences with the same CDR3. This chain links TRBV6-1 with TRBJ2-7; D not resolved. CDR3 length: 13 residues. Looked up from germline, CDR1 is MNHNS and CDR2 is SASEGT. Trimming took 4 bases from V and 1 from J, leaving 8 bases between them. DNA of the CDR3: TGTGCCAGCAGTGTTGAGATATCCTACGAGCAGTACTTC. As protein: CASSVEISYEQYF.

The chain couples TRBV12-5 to TRBJ2-2; 7 positions agree with TRBD1. There are 15 residues in the CDR3. Trimming cost V 6 bases and J 3 bases; bases outside gene matches: 7. Germline values: CDR1 LGHNT, CDR2 FRNRAP. The CDR3 sequence: CASGNHQGDTGELFF. CDR3 DNA sequence: TGTGCTAGTGGGAACCACCAGGGGGACACCGGGGAGCTGTTTTTT.

This clone was recorded a few times. V is TRBV6-5 and J is TRBJ1-2; D is undetermined. The CDR3 is 13 amino acids. Germline assignment: CDR1 MNHEY and CDR2 SVGAGI. V lost 6 bases and J 3 bases, leaving 11 bases between the germline ends. CDR3 protein: CASRPDKYYGYTF. In nucleotides, the CDR3 is TGTGCCAGCAGACCTGACAAGTACTATGGCTACACCTTC.

The rearrangement joins TRBV11-2 to TRBJ2-5; 11 bases match TRBD2. Looked up from germline, CDR1 is SGHAT and CDR2 is FQNNGV. J lost 5 bases, V lost 1 base, and 6 bases had no gene match. CDR3 length: 16 residues. CDR3 loop: CASSLGLAGGQETQYF. Written as DNA, the CDR3 is TGTGCCAGCAGCTTAGGCCTAGCGGGGGGCCAGGAGACCCAGTACTTC.

The CDR3 bases are TGTGCCAGTAGTATAGATCTGGGACTAGTAGGCCCCCGAGACCTGACTTTC. Its translation: CASSIDLGLVGPRDLTF. The chain combines TRBV19 with TRBJ2-6; 8 positions agree with TRBD2. Germline V gives CDR1 LNHDA, CDR2 SQIVND (reference sequence). CDR3 length equals 17 residues. J lost 15 bases, V lost 0 bases, and 16 bases had no gene match.

The chain has TRBV9 and TRBJ2-7; 8 bases agree with TRBD1. This CDR3 has 15 amino acids. Per germline, CDR1 SGDLS and CDR2 YYNGEE. V lost 3 bases and J lost 7; bases outside the gene matches: 12. The CDR3 bases are TGTGCCAGCAGCGCCCCCGACAGGGGAAATTGGGAGCAGTACTTC. Amino acid sequence: CASSAPDRGNWEQYF.

The genes are TRBV28 and TRBJ1-4, with 9 nucleotides matching TRBD1. The CDR3 totals 14 residues. The J segment lost 6 bases and the V segment lost 7 bases, leaving 6 bases of the junction unmatched. Germline assignment: CDR1 MDHEN and CDR2 SYDVKM. The CDR3 DNA reads TGTGCCAGCACCGGCCGGACAGGGGATGAAAAACTGTTTTTT. Translated: CASTGRTGDEKLFF. Variable domain in full (rest from reference TRBV28 and TRBJ1-4): DVKVTQSSRYLVKRTGEKVFLECVQDMDHENMFWYRQDPGLGLRLIYFSYDVKMKEKGDIPEGYSVSREKKERFSLILESASTNQTSMYLCASTGRTGDEKLFFGSGTQLSVL.

This chain joins TRBV15 and TRBJ2-3, with 8 bases lining up with TRBD1. Germline V gene lookup returns CDR1 LNHNV and CDR2 YYDKDF (reference sequence). V gave up 3 bases and J gave up 0 bases; unmatched junction bases: 5. The CDR3 runs to 16 residues. DNA of the CDR3: TGTGCCACCAGCAGCGGACAGGGAGGCAGCACAGATACGCAGTATTTT. Amino acids: CATSSGQGGSTDTQYF.

The J gene is TRBJ2-1, the V gene TRBV4-1; TRBD1 matches at 9 bases. The CDR3 has 15 amino acids. V shed 0 bases, J shed 7 bases, and the junction held 4 bases outside the gene matches. In germline, CDR1 is MGHRA, CDR2 YSYEKL. The CDR3 sequence is CASSQERGTGNEQFF. CDR3 sequence (DNA): TGCGCCAGCAGCCAAGAGAGGGGGACAGGGAATGAGCAGTTCTTC.

The V gene is TRBV5-1, the J gene TRBJ1-2; TRBD1 aligns across 11 bases. V was pared by 0 bases and J by 8 bases, with 6 bases of the junction left unmatched. Germline V gene data show CDR1 as SGHRS and CDR2 as YFSETQ. The CDR3 sequence is 15 residues long. The DNA for the CDR3 is TGCGCCAGCAGCTTGGCCGGGACAGGGGGGAACGGCTACACCTTC. Translated, it gives CASSLAGTGGNGYTF.

This sequence joins TRBV7-2 and TRBJ1-3, with 8 nucleotides matching TRBD1. The germline gives CDR1 SGHTA, CDR2 FQGNSA. This CDR3 contains 14 residues. Losses at the gene ends were 1 base for V and 11 bases for J; bases not matched to a gene: 7. The CDR3 DNA follows: TGTGCCAGCAGCTTAGTAGGGCAGGGGGCGTCCATATATTTT. Encoded protein: CASSLVGQGASIYF. The whole variable domain, remainder taken from reference TRBV7-2 and TRBJ1-3, is GAGVSQSPSNKVTEKGKDVELRCDPISGHTALYWYRQSLGQGLEFLIYFQGNSAPDKSGLPSDRFSAERTGGSVSTLTIQRTQQEDSAVYLCASSLVGQGASIYFGEGSWLTVV.

This clone was recorded only once. This chain uses TRBV7-6 with TRBJ2-2; 11 bases are a match to TRBD1. Germline V gene data show CDR1 as SGHVS and CDR2 as FNYEAQ. This CDR3 is 16 amino acids long. Trimming at V came to 6 bases and at J to 5 bases, leaving 8 bases not matched to a gene. The CDR3 nucleotides are TGTGCCAGCAGAAGAGCGGGGACAGGGGGTACCGGGGAGCTGTTTTTT. Amino acids: CASRRAGTGGTGELFF.

Only a few counts were recorded for this clone. The chain joins TRBV5-1 to TRBJ2-7, with D perhaps TRBD2 (5 bases). The germline V and J ends were trimmed by 0 bases and 0 bases, with 10 bases remaining between them. The CDR3 runs to 15 residues. Germline values: CDR1 SGHRS, CDR2 YFSETQ. This chain's CDR3 is CASSLGASYSYEQYF. CDR3 coding DNA: TGCGCCAGCAGCTTGGGGGCTAGCTACTCCTACGAGCAGTACTTC.

V gene TRBV6-6 combines with J gene TRBJ2-5; 7 nucleotides line up with TRBD1. Per the germline V gene, CDR1 is MNHNY and CDR2 is SVGAGI (reference sequence). The CDR3 length is 13 residues. V lost 6 bases and J lost 3; bases outside the gene matches: 4. The CDR3 DNA follows: TGTGCCAGCAGATATACAGGGGAAGAGACCCAGTACTTC. This translates into CASRYTGEETQYF.

This clone was detected only a few times. The J gene is TRBJ1-3, the V gene TRBV5-6, with D unclear. The V gene lost 0 bases and the J gene lost 4 bases, with 5 bases spanning the gap. Germline V gives CDR1 SGHDT, CDR2 YYEEEE. The CDR3 contains 13 residues. The DNA of the CDR3 is TGTGCCAGCAGCTTGGGGCAGGGAAACACCATATATTTT. This codes for CASSLGQGNTIYF.

The chain is built from TRBV6-5 and TRBJ1-1; no definite D call. V was clipped by 0 bases and J by 12 bases, with 14 bases between them. The CDR3 sequence is 13 residues long. The germline CDR1 and CDR2 sequences are MNHEY and SVGAGI. CDR3 coding DNA: TGTGCCAGCAGTTACTCCCCAGAGGCCCCACCTTTCTTT. As protein: CASSYSPEAPPFF.

The gene calls are TRBV19 and TRBJ1-4; D is unclear. V was clipped by 8 bases and J by 7 bases, with 17 bases between them. The CDR3 sequence is 14 residues long. Per the germline V gene, CDR1 is LNHDA and CDR2 is SQIVND (reference sequence). CDR3 in amino acids: CASDAGGKGEKLFF. The CDR3 bases are TGTGCCAGTGACGCGGGAGGGAAGGGTGAAAAACTGTTTTTT.

J is TRBJ2-3 and V is TRBV9, with TRBD2 matching over 10 bases. Germline-derived CDR1 and CDR2 are SGDLS and YYNGEE. V shed 3 bases and J 5 bases; nucleotides not matched to a gene: 9. The CDR3 runs 16 residues. The CDR3 DNA follows: TGTGCCAGCAGCGAAAGAGCGGGGGGGCCTGAAGATACGCAGTATTTT. This translates into CASSERAGGPEDTQYF.